This is a list of T cell receptor beta chains from one sample in a study of blood T cell repertoires in COVID-19. Clones were read by immunoSEQ multiplex PCR, and TCRdb kept only the in-frame ones, dropping some. The table lists about 480,000 clones, about 85% of them singletons. Sequences were obtained from PBMCs or T cells enriched from blood (not recorded which). The receptors here all came from a woman aged 18-35 years with acute COVID-19. Both conserved end residues are part of each CDR3. D genes are given only for firm matches. Size is stated for part of the rows, as once, few or many counts, or as a class when the clone is expanded.

d_gene: TRBD1
v_gene: TRBV27
j_gene: TRBJ2-1
abundance: NA
CDR3aa: CASSVPNRGREQFF
CDR3nt: TGTGCCAGCAGTGTCCCTAACAGGGGGAGGGAGCAGTTCTTC

d_gene: TRBD1
v_gene: TRBV27
j_gene: TRBJ2-7
abundance: NA
CDR3aa: CASSNRGPYEQYF
CDR3nt: TGTGCCAGCAGCAACAGGGGACCCTACGAGCAGTACTTC

d_gene: NA
v_gene: TRBV7-2
j_gene: TRBJ2-7
abundance: few
CDR3aa: CASSLSPGDEQYF
CDR3nt: TGTGCCAGCAGCTTAAGTCCAGGGGACGAGCAGTACTTC

d_gene: NA
v_gene: TRBV6-4
j_gene: TRBJ2-3
abundance: NA
CDR3aa: CASSDSKAGKDTQYF
CDR3nt: TGTGCCAGCAGTGACTCGAAGGCAGGGAAAGATACGCAGTATTTT

d_gene: NA
v_gene: TRBV28
j_gene: TRBJ1-2
abundance: NA
CDR3aa: CASIRPGINYGYTF
CDR3nt: TGTGCCAGCATTAGGCCAGGGATTAACTATGGCTACACCTTC

d_gene: TRBD2
v_gene: TRBV5-4
j_gene: TRBJ2-1
abundance: NA
CDR3aa: CASSLVLAEINEQFF
CDR3nt: TGTGCCAGCAGCTTGGTGCTAGCGGAAATCAATGAGCAGTTCTTC

d_gene: NA
v_gene: TRBV24-1
j_gene: TRBJ1-1
abundance: NA
CDR3aa: CATRREDTEAFF
CDR3nt: TGTGCCACCAGGCGGGAAGACACTGAAGCTTTCTTT

d_gene: NA
v_gene: TRBV27
j_gene: TRBJ2-7
abundance: NA
CDR3aa: CASKPDPLRDTDDEQYF
CDR3nt: TGTGCCAGCAAACCAGACCCTCTGAGGGACACGGATGACGAGCAGTACTTC

d_gene: TRBD1
v_gene: TRBV20-1
j_gene: TRBJ1-5
abundance: few
CDR3aa: CSASDGDRGSNQPQHF
CDR3nt: TGCAGTGCTAGTGATGGAGACAGGGGGTCAAATCAGCCCCAGCATTTT

d_gene: NA
v_gene: TRBV3-1/TRBV3-2
j_gene: TRBJ1-2
abundance: NA
CDR3aa: CASSQARIYGYTF
CDR3nt: TGTGCCAGCAGCCAAGCGCGTATTTATGGCTACACCTTC

d_gene: TRBD1
v_gene: TRBV27
j_gene: TRBJ1-2
abundance: NA
CDR3aa: CASRWTGGNGYTF
CDR3nt: TGTGCCAGCAGATGGACAGGGGGGAATGGCTACACCTTC

d_gene: NA
v_gene: TRBV4-2
j_gene: TRBJ2-1
abundance: NA
CDR3aa: CASREDNLSYNEQFF
CDR3nt: TGTGCCAGCAGAGAGGACAACCTCTCCTACAATGAGCAGTTCTTC

d_gene: TRBD2
v_gene: TRBV3-1/TRBV3-2
j_gene: TRBJ2-7
abundance: NA
CDR3aa: CASSHYGLAGYEQYF
CDR3nt: TGTGCCAGCAGCCACTACGGACTAGCGGGCTACGAGCAGTACTTC

d_gene: TRBD2
v_gene: TRBV5-5
j_gene: TRBJ2-1
abundance: NA
CDR3aa: CATGGASGRNEQFF
CDR3nt: TGTGCCACGGGCGGGGCTAGCGGGAGGAATGAGCAGTTCTTC

d_gene: NA
v_gene: TRBV3-1/TRBV3-2
j_gene: TRBJ2-5
abundance: NA
CDR3aa: CASSQPSTQETQYF
CDR3nt: TGTGCCAGCAGCCAGCCCAGTACCCAAGAGACCCAGTACTTC

d_gene: TRBD2
v_gene: TRBV19
j_gene: TRBJ2-7
abundance: NA
CDR3aa: CASSKIAGVSSHEQYF
CDR3nt: TGTGCCAGTAGTAAAATAGCGGGAGTATCTTCCCACGAGCAGTACTTC

d_gene: NA
v_gene: TRBV30
j_gene: TRBJ1-2
abundance: NA
CDR3aa: CAWSVNTNGYTF
CDR3nt: TGTGCCTGGAGTGTAAACACCAATGGCTACACCTTC

d_gene: NA
v_gene: TRBV28
j_gene: TRBJ2-3
abundance: NA
CDR3aa: CASTVLWGRGVDTQYF
CDR3nt: TGTGCCAGCACTGTTTTATGGGGGAGGGGGGTAGATACGCAGTATTTT

d_gene: NA
v_gene: TRBV19
j_gene: TRBJ1-3
abundance: few
CDR3aa: CASSMRSPAGNTIYF
CDR3nt: TGTGCCAGTAGTATGCGGAGTCCAGCTGGAAACACCATATATTTT

d_gene: NA
v_gene: TRBV4-3
j_gene: TRBJ2-3
abundance: NA
CDR3aa: CASSHSSASTDTQYF
CDR3nt: TGCGCCAGCAGCCACTCGTCCGCGAGCACAGATACGCAGTATTTT

d_gene: NA
v_gene: TRBV3-1/TRBV3-2
j_gene: TRBJ2-7
abundance: NA
CDR3aa: CASSTIYEQYF
CDR3nt: TGTGCCAGCAGCACAATCTACGAGCAGTACTTC

d_gene: TRBD1
v_gene: TRBV10-2
j_gene: TRBJ2-2
abundance: NA
CDR3aa: CASSSTGTGGPTGELFF
CDR3nt: TGCGCCAGCAGCTCTACCGGGACAGGGGGTCCCACCGGGGAGCTGTTTTTT

d_gene: NA
v_gene: TRBV9
j_gene: TRBJ2-3
abundance: NA
CDR3aa: CASSPGVRVDTQYF
CDR3nt: TGTGCCAGCAGCCCCGGGGTCCGGGTAGATACGCAGTATTTT

d_gene: NA
v_gene: TRBV2
j_gene: TRBJ2-1
abundance: NA
CDR3aa: CASTIVGVRGEQFF
CDR3nt: TGTGCCAGCACCATAGTCGGGGTCCGGGGGGAGCAGTTCTTC

d_gene: TRBD1
v_gene: TRBV3-1/TRBV3-2
j_gene: TRBJ1-5
abundance: NA
CDR3aa: CASSNGQGRGQPQHF
CDR3nt: TGTGCCAGCAGCAACGGACAGGGGCGAGGTCAGCCCCAGCATTTT

d_gene: TRBD2
v_gene: TRBV5-4
j_gene: TRBJ2-1
abundance: NA
CDR3aa: CASSRTSGGSYNEQFF
CDR3nt: TGTGCCAGCAGCCGGACTAGCGGGGGCTCCTACAATGAGCAGTTCTTC

d_gene: NA
v_gene: TRBV7-2
j_gene: TRBJ2-3
abundance: NA
CDR3aa: CASSFGGTDTQYF
CDR3nt: TGTGCCAGCAGCTTTGGGGGGACAGATACGCAGTATTTT

d_gene: TRBD2
v_gene: TRBV3-1/TRBV3-2
j_gene: TRBJ2-1
abundance: NA
CDR3aa: CASSQNPAGVGNEQFF
CDR3nt: TGTGCCAGCAGCCAGAACCCAGCGGGAGTGGGGAATGAGCAGTTCTTC

d_gene: NA
v_gene: TRBV27
j_gene: TRBJ2-5
abundance: NA
CDR3aa: CASSGQRGETQYF
CDR3nt: TGTGCCAGCAGTGGACAAAGGGGGGAGACCCAGTACTTC

d_gene: TRBD1
v_gene: TRBV30
j_gene: TRBJ1-2
abundance: NA
CDR3aa: CAWSRRTGYGYTF
CDR3nt: TGTGCCTGGAGTAGGAGGACAGGTTATGGCTACACCTTC

d_gene: TRBD2
v_gene: TRBV7-2
j_gene: TRBJ2-5
abundance: NA
CDR3aa: CASSQGLAETQYF
CDR3nt: TGTGCCAGCAGCCAAGGACTAGCGGAGACCCAGTACTTC

d_gene: NA
v_gene: TRBV6-2/TRBV6-3
j_gene: TRBJ1-5
abundance: NA
CDR3aa: CASSSNGGWQPQHF
CDR3nt: TGTGCCAGCAGCTCGAACGGGGGTTGGCAGCCCCAGCATTTT

d_gene: TRBD2
v_gene: TRBV19
j_gene: TRBJ2-1
abundance: NA
CDR3aa: CASTLSGNHYNEQFF
CDR3nt: TGTGCCAGTACCCTTAGCGGGAACCACTACAATGAGCAGTTCTTC

d_gene: TRBD1
v_gene: TRBV7-9
j_gene: TRBJ1-1
abundance: few
CDR3aa: CASSRQGDTEAFF
CDR3nt: TGTGCCAGCAGCAGACAGGGTGATACTGAAGCTTTCTTT

d_gene: NA
v_gene: TRBV5-1
j_gene: TRBJ2-1
abundance: once
CDR3aa: CASSLTSPSENEQFF
CDR3nt: TGCGCCAGCAGCTTGACTAGCCCGAGCGAGAATGAGCAGTTCTTC

d_gene: TRBD2
v_gene: TRBV29-1
j_gene: TRBJ2-5
abundance: NA
CDR3aa: CSVGAGTSGGETQYF
CDR3nt: TGCAGCGTTGGAGCCGGGACTAGCGGGGGGGAGACCCAGTACTTC

d_gene: NA
v_gene: TRBV9
j_gene: TRBJ2-3
abundance: few
CDR3aa: CASSGRAGSGDTQYF
CDR3nt: TGTGCCAGCAGCGGTCGAGCGGGTAGCGGAGATACGCAGTATTTT

d_gene: TRBD1
v_gene: TRBV20-1
j_gene: TRBJ2-5
abundance: once
CDR3aa: CSARTGETQYF
CDR3nt: TGCAGTGCTCGGACAGGGGAGACCCAGTACTTC

d_gene: NA
v_gene: TRBV5-1
j_gene: TRBJ2-5
abundance: NA
CDR3aa: CASSYSGGKETQYF
CDR3nt: TGCGCCAGCAGTTATTCAGGGGGGAAAGAGACCCAGTACTTC

d_gene: NA
v_gene: TRBV10-2
j_gene: TRBJ1-1
abundance: few
CDR3aa: CASRTLGGNTEAFF
CDR3nt: TGCGCCAGCAGGACTTTGGGGGGGAACACTGAAGCTTTCTTT

d_gene: NA
v_gene: TRBV11-2
j_gene: TRBJ1-6
abundance: NA
CDR3aa: CASSLEYNRARSPLHF
CDR3nt: TGTGCCAGCAGCTTGGAATATAACAGGGCTAGGTCACCCCTCCACTTT

d_gene: NA
v_gene: TRBV7-8
j_gene: TRBJ1-2
abundance: NA
CDR3aa: CASSLAGLRTRGEGYTF
CDR3nt: TGTGCCAGCAGCTTAGCGGGACTACGGACCCGGGGCGAAGGCTACACCTTC

d_gene: NA
v_gene: TRBV19
j_gene: TRBJ2-7
abundance: NA
CDR3aa: CASSIKAGENYEQYF
CDR3nt: TGTGCCAGTAGTATTAAAGCAGGGGAAAACTACGAGCAGTACTTC

d_gene: TRBD2
v_gene: TRBV7-8
j_gene: TRBJ2-5
abundance: NA
CDR3aa: CASSSTGLGQETQYF
CDR3nt: TGTGCCAGCAGCTCCACCGGACTAGGCCAAGAGACCCAGTACTTC

d_gene: NA
v_gene: TRBV28
j_gene: TRBJ1-2
abundance: NA
CDR3aa: CASSFSAAHYGYTF
CDR3nt: TGTGCCAGCAGTTTTAGCGCGGCTCACTATGGCTACACCTTC

d_gene: TRBD1
v_gene: TRBV2
j_gene: TRBJ1-1
abundance: NA
CDR3aa: CASSDRGRMNTEAFF
CDR3nt: TGTGCCAGCAGTGACAGGGGGCGAATGAACACTGAAGCTTTCTTT

d_gene: NA
v_gene: TRBV29-1
j_gene: TRBJ1-1
abundance: NA
CDR3aa: CSGTTSLNTEAFF
CDR3nt: TGCAGCGGCACGACATCTCTGAACACTGAAGCTTTCTTT

d_gene: NA
v_gene: TRBV4-1
j_gene: TRBJ1-4
abundance: NA
CDR3aa: CASSQGRGNEKLFF
CDR3nt: TGCGCCAGCAGCCAAGGACGGGGTAATGAAAAACTGTTTTTT

d_gene: TRBD2
v_gene: TRBV7-6
j_gene: TRBJ2-1
abundance: NA
CDR3aa: CASSTRTSGRRDEQFF
CDR3nt: TGTGCCAGCAGCACCCGGACTAGCGGGAGGAGGGATGAGCAGTTCTTC

d_gene: NA
v_gene: TRBV5-1
j_gene: TRBJ2-7
abundance: NA
CDR3aa: CASSSGQIYEQYF
CDR3nt: TGCGCCAGCAGCTCCGGACAGATCTACGAGCAGTACTTC

d_gene: NA
v_gene: TRBV18
j_gene: TRBJ2-1
abundance: few
CDR3aa: CASSPRDTGDDYNEQFF
CDR3nt: TGTGCCAGCTCACCAAGAGACACGGGAGACGATTACAATGAGCAGTTCTTC

d_gene: NA
v_gene: TRBV25-1
j_gene: TRBJ1-5
abundance: NA
CDR3aa: CASSVYRSNQPQHF
CDR3nt: TGTGCCAGCAGTGTTTACCGGAGCAATCAGCCCCAGCATTTT

d_gene: NA
v_gene: TRBV5-1
j_gene: TRBJ1-3
abundance: NA
CDR3aa: CASSPVFSSGNTIYF
CDR3nt: TGCGCCAGCAGCCCGGTTTTTAGCTCTGGAAACACCATATATTTT

d_gene: TRBD1
v_gene: TRBV5-8
j_gene: TRBJ2-7
abundance: NA
CDR3aa: CASSLGGQGVYEQYF
CDR3nt: TGTGCCAGCAGCTTGGGGGGACAGGGTGTCTACGAGCAGTACTTC

d_gene: TRBD2
v_gene: TRBV28
j_gene: TRBJ2-1
abundance: NA
CDR3aa: CASSSGGELDPDEQFF
CDR3nt: TGTGCCAGCAGTTCGGGGGGGGAGCTAGATCCCGATGAGCAGTTCTTC

d_gene: NA
v_gene: TRBV20-1
j_gene: TRBJ1-2
abundance: NA
CDR3aa: CSASDGYGHTF
CDR3nt: TGCAGTGCTAGTGACGGGTATGGCCACACCTTC

d_gene: NA
v_gene: TRBV7-8
j_gene: TRBJ2-7
abundance: NA
CDR3aa: CASSPGHGYEQYF
CDR3nt: TGTGCCAGCAGCCCGGGACACGGGTACGAGCAGTACTTC

d_gene: TRBD1
v_gene: TRBV6-5
j_gene: TRBJ2-7
abundance: NA
CDR3aa: CASRTGNSYEQYF
CDR3nt: TGTGCCAGCCGGACAGGGAACTCCTACGAGCAGTACTTC

d_gene: NA
v_gene: TRBV5-4
j_gene: TRBJ2-1
abundance: NA
CDR3aa: CASSNGANEQFF
CDR3nt: TGTGCCAGCAGCAACGGAGCCAATGAGCAGTTCTTC

d_gene: NA
v_gene: TRBV9
j_gene: TRBJ1-1
abundance: NA
CDR3aa: CASSVGKSGTEAFF
CDR3nt: TGTGCCAGCAGCGTAGGTAAGTCAGGGACTGAAGCTTTCTTT